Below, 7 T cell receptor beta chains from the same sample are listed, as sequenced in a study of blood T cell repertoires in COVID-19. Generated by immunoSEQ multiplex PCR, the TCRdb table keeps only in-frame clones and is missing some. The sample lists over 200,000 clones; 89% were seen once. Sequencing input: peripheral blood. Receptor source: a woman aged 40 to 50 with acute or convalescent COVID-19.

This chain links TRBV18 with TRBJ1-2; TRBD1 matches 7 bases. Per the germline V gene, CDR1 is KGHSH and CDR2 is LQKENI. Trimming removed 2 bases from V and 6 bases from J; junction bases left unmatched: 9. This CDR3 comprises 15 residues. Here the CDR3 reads CASSPDEAGGNGYTF. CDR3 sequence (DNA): TGTGCCAGCTCACCAGATGAAGCAGGGGGTAATGGCTACACCTTC.

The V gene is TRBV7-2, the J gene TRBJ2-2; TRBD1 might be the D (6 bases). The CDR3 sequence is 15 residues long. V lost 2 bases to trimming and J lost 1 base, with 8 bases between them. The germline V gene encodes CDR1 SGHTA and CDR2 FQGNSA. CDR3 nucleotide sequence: TGTGCCAGCAGCTTACCGGGACAGAACACCGGGGAGCTGTTTTTT. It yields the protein CASSLPGQNTGELFF. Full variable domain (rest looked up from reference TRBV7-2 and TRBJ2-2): GAGVSQSPSNKVTEKGKDVELRCDPISGHTALYWYRQSLGQGLEFLIYFQGNSAPDKSGLPSDRFSAERTGGSVSTLTIQRTQQEDSAVYLCASSLPGQNTGELFFGEGSRLTVL.

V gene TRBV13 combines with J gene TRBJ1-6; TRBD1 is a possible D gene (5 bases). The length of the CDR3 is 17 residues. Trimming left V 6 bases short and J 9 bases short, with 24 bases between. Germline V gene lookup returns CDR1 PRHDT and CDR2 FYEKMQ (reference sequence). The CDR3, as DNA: TGTGCCAGCAGGGAGGGGACGCTTGGGACGATAAGTTCACCCCTCCACTTT. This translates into CASREGTLGTISSPLHF.

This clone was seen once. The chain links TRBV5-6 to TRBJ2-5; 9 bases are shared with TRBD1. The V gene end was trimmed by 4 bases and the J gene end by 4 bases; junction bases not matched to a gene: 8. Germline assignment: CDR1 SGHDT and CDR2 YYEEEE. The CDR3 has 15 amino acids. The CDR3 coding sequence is TGTGCCAGCAGCGCGGGGACAGGGTGGTTAGAGACCCAGTACTTC. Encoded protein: CASSAGTGWLETQYF.

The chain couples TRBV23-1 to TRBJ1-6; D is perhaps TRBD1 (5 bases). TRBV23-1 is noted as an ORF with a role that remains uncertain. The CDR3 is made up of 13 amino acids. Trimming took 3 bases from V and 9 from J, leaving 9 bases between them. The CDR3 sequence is CASSHPGISPLHF. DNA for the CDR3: TGCGCCAGCAGTCACCCAGGGATTTCACCCCTCCACTTT.

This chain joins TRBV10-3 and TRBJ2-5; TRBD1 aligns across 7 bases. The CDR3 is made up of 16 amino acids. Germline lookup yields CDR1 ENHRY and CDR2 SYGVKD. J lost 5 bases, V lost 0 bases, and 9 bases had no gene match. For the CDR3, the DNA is TGTGCCATCAGTGAGTCGCCGGGACAGCAACGGGAGACCCAGTACTTC. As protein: CAISESPGQQRETQYF.

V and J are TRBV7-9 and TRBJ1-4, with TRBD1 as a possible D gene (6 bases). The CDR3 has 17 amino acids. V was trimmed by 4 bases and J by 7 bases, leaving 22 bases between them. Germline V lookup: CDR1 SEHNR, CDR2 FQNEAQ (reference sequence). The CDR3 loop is CASSSRGGWGQSEKLFF. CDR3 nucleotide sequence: TGTGCCAGCAGCTCCCGTGGCGGGTGGGGGCAAAGTGAAAAACTGTTTTTT.